This T cell receptor beta chain was sequenced during a study of siplizumab effects on memory and regulatory T cells. Whole-study results and caveats: No naive or memory phenotype could be assigned to roughly 75-95% of proliferating clones. The alloresponse seemed to draw substantially on naive T cells, which appeared more diverse than memory cells. A small minority of alloreactive clones were mapped to unstimulated subsets. For siplizumab cultures, the suppressive function of their proliferating Tregs was not confirmed.

Trimming took 3 bases from V and 4 from J, leaving 18 bases between them. The CDR3 is 16 amino acids. Germline V gene sequence: CDR1 ENHRY, CDR2 SYGVKD. Assay: immunoSEQ multiplex PCR; the TCRdb copy retains only in-frame clones and omits some. The sample has 100,000 or so clones, roughly 94% seen once. A single count supports this clone. Its cognate antigen is unknown. This sequence was found in a human donor in good health. Sequences were obtained from Tregs sorted from blood. The chain carries TRBV10-3 and TRBJ2-5; a possible D gene is TRBD1 (5 bases). The CDR3, as DNA: TGTGCCATCAGTGAATTAGGGGCCCACTTTAGAGAGACCCAGTACTTC. Its protein is CAISELGAHFRETQYF.